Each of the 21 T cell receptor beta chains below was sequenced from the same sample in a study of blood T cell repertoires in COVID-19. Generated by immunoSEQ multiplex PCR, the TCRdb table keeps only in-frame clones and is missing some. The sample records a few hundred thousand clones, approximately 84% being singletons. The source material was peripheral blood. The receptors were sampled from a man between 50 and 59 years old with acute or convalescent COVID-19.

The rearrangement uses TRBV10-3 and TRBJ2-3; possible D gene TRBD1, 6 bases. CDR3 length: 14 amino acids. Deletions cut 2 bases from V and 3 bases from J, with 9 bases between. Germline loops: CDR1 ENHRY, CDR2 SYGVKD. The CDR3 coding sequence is TGTGCCATCAGTGAGAGGGACACTACAGATACGCAGTATTTT. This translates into CAISERDTTDTQYF.

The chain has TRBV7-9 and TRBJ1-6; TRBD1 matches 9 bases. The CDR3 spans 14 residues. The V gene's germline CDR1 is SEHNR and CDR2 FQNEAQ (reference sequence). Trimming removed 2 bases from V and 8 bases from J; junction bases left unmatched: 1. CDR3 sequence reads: CASSLRTGDSPLHF. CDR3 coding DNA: TGTGCCAGCAGCTTAAGGACAGGGGATTCACCCCTCCACTTT.

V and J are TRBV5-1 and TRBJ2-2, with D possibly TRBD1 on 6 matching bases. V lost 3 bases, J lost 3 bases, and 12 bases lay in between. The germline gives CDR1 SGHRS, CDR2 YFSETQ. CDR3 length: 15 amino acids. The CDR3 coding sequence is TGCGCCAGCAGCTCCCCATACAGGGACACCGGGGAGCTGTTTTTT. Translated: CASSSPYRDTGELFF.

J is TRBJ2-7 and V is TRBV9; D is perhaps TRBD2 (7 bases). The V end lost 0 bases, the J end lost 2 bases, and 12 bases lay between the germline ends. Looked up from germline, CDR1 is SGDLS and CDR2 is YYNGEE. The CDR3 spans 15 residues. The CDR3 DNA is TGTGCCAGCAGCGTAGAGGGGGGGGACACCTACGAGCAGTACTTC. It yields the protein CASSVEGGDTYEQYF.

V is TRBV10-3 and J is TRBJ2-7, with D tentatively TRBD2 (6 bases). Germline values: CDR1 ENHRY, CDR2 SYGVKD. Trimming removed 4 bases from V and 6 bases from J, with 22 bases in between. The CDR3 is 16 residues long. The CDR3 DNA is TGTGCCATCAGTGGTCGGGGTTCCTATGGAGGGGCCGAGCAGTACTTC. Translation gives CAISGRGSYGGAEQYF.

CDR3 amino acids: CASSPDRVTEAFF. DNA of the CDR3: TGTGCCAGCAGCCCAGACAGGGTCACTGAAGCTTTCTTT. This sequence joins TRBV14 and TRBJ1-1; 7 nucleotides agree with TRBD1. There are 13 residues in the CDR3. CDR1 is SGHDN, CDR2 FVKESK, per germline. Germline trimming cut 4 bases from V and 4 bases from J; bases unmatched to any gene: 3.

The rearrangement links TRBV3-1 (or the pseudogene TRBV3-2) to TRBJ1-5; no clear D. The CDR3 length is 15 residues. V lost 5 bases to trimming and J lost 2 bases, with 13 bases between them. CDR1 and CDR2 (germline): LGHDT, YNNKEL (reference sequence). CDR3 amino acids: CASSSPREGNQPQHF. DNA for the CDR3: TGTGCCAGCAGCTCTCCCCGGGAGGGCAATCAGCCCCAGCATTTT.

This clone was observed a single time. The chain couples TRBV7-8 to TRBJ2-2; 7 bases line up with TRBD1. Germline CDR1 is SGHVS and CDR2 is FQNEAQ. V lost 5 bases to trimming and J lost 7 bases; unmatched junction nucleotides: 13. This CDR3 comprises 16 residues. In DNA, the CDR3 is TGTGCCAGCAGCGCCCAGACGGGACAGACTCACGGGGAGCTGTTTTTT. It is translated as CASSAQTGQTHGELFF.

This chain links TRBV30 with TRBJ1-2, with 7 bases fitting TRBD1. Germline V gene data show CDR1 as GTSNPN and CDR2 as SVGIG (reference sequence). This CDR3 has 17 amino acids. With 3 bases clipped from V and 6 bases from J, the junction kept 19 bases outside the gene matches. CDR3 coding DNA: TGTGCCTGGAGCCCCGTACCGGGACAGAAACTAAATAATGGCTACACCTTC. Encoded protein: CAWSPVPGQKLNNGYTF.

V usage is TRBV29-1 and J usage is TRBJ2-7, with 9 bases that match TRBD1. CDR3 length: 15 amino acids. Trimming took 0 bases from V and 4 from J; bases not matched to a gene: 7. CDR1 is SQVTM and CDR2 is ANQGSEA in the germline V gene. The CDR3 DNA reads TGCAGCGTTGAAGAGGACAGGGGCCCACCTTACGAGCAGTACTTC. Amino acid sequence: CSVEEDRGPPYEQYF.

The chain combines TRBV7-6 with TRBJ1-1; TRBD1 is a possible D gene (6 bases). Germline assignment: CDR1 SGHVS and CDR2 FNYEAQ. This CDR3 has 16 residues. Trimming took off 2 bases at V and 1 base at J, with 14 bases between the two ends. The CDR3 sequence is CASSLIAGQGNTEAFF. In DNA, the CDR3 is TGTGCCAGCAGCTTAATAGCGGGACAAGGGAACACTGAAGCTTTCTTT.

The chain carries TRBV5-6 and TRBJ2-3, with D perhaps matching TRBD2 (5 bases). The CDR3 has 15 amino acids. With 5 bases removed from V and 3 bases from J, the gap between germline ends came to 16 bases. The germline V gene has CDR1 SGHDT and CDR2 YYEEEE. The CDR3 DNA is TGTGCCAGCAGGGGAGTGGGGAGTGGTACAGATACGCAGTATTTT. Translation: CASRGVGSGTDTQYF.

Here the CDR3 DNA reads TGTGCCAGCAGTGAATACCCCACCGGGGTCTCCTACGAGCAGTACTTC. The encoded protein is CASSEYPTGVSYEQYF. The chain has TRBV6-1 and TRBJ2-7; possibly TRBD2 for D (5 bases). The CDR3 is made up of 16 amino acids. Germline V lookup: CDR1 MNHNS, CDR2 SASEGT. V lost 2 bases and J 0 bases, leaving 14 bases between the germline ends.

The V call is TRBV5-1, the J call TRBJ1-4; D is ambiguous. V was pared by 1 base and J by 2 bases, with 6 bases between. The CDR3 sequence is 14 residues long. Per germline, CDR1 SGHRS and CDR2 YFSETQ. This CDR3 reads CASSLSSTNEKLFF. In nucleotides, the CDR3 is TGCGCCAGCAGCTTGTCGAGTACTAATGAAAAACTGTTTTTT.

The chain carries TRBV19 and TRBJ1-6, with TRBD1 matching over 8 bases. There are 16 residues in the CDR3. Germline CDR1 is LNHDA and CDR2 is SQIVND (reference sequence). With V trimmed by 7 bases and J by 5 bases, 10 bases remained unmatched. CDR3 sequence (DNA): TGTGCCAGTACTACCCTTCGGACAGGGAATAATTCACCCCTCCACTTT. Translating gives CASTTLRTGNNSPLHF.

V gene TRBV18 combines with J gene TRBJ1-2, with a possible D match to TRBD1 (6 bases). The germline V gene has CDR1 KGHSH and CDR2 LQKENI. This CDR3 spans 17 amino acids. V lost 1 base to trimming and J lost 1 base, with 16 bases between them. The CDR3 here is CASSPRGGRERNYGYTF. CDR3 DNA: TGTGCCAGCTCACCACGAGGGGGAAGGGAACGTAACTATGGCTACACCTTC. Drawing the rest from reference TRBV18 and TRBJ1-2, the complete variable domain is NAGVMQNPRHLVRRRGQEARLRCSPMKGHSHVYWYRQLPEEGLKFMVYLQKENIIDESGMPKERFSAEFPKEGPSILRIQQVVRGDSAAYFCASSPRGGRERNYGYTFGSGTRLTVV.

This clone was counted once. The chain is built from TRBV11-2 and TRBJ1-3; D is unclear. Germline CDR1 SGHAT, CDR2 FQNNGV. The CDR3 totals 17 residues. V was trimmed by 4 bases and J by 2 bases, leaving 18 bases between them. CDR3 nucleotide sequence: TGTGCCAGCAGCTCTCGGGCGGGTCTCAGCGCTGGAAACACCATATATTTT. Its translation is CASSSRAGLSAGNTIYF.

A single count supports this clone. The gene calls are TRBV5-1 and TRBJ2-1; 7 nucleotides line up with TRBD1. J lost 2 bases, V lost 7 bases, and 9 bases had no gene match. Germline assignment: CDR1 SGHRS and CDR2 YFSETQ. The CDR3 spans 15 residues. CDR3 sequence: CASGIGQEPYNEQFF. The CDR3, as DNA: TGCGCCAGCGGGATCGGACAGGAACCCTACAATGAGCAGTTCTTC.

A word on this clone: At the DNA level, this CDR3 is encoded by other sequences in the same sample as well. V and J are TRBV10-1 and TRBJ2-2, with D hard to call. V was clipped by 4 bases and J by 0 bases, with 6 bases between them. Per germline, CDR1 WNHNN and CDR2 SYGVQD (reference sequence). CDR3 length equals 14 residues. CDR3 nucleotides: TGCGCCAGCAGTGGTCAGTCGAACACCGGGGAGCTGTTTTTT. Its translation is CASSGQSNTGELFF.

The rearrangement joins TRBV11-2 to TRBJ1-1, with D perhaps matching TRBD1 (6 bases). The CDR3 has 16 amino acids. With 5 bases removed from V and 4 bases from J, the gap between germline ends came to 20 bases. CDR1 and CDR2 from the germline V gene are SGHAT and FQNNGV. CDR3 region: CASSTRQDHVGTEAFF. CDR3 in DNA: TGTGCCAGCAGCACCCGACAGGACCACGTTGGCACTGAAGCTTTCTTT.

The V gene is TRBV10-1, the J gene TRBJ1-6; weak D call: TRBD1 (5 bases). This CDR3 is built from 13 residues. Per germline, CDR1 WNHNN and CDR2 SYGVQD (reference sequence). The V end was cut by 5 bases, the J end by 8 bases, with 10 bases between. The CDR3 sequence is CASSRDLDSPLHF. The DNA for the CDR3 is TGCGCCAGCAGTCGGGACTTGGATTCACCCCTCCACTTT.